The rows below give T cell receptor beta chains drawn from one sample of a study of cytomegalovirus exposure and HLA in healthy donors. Generated by immunoSEQ multiplex PCR, the TCRdb table keeps only in-frame clones and is missing some. This sample's clone table lists around 200,000 clones. What was sequenced was PBMCs. Receptors originate from a girl aged 2 to 10 in good health and CMV-seropositive. The CDR3 runs from the conserved cysteine through the conserved F or W. A D gene is named only where the DNA matches it firmly.

J	V	D	DNA	CDR3
TRBJ2-7	TRBV6-4	TRBD2	TGTGCCAGAAGACCCCATGGACTAGCGAGAACCTACGAGCAGTACTTC	CARRPHGLARTYEQYF
TRBJ1-1	TRBV7-2	-	TGTGCCAGCAGCTTTCGCACAGGGAATAGTCCTGAAGCTTTCTTT	CASSFRTGNSPEAFF
TRBJ2-3	TRBV2	TRBD2	TGTGCCAGCAGTGAATTGGCTAGCGGAGATACAAGGTTT	CASSELASGDTRF
TRBJ1-3	TRBV12-5	TRBD1	TGTGCTAGTGGTCCAGGGGGCACTGGAAACACCATATATTTT	CASGPGGTGNTIYF
TRBJ2-6	TRBV27	TRBD2	TGTGCCAGCAGTTTACTAGCGGGAGGGCCTGGGGCCAACGTCCTGACTTTC	CASSLLAGGPGANVLTF
TRBJ2-1	TRBV6-1	TRBD1	TGTGCCAGCAGTGCAGACAGGGCGGGTGAGCAGTTCTTC	CASSADRAGEQFF
TRBJ1-1	TRBV9	TRBD1	TGTGCCAGCAGCGTAGGGACAGGGGCGGGAAGTGAAGCTTTCTTT	CASSVGTGAGSEAFF
TRBJ2-1	TRBV7-2	TRBD2	TGTGCCAGCAGCTTTAGCGGGAGGGCCTACAATGAGCAGTTCTTC	CASSFSGRAYNEQFF
TRBJ1-2	TRBV30	-	TGCGCCTGGAGTCAACAGGGCTCCTATGGCTACACCTTC	CAWSQQGSYGYTF
TRBJ1-4	TRBV27	-	TGTGCCAGCAGTTTATCGCACGGGTCAACTAATGAAAAACTGTTTTTT	CASSLSHGSTNEKLFF
TRBJ2-5	TRBV19	TRBD2	TGTGCCAGTAGCGGGAGGGCCGGAGAGACCCAGTACTTC	CASSGRAGETQYF
TRBJ1-1	TRBV7-6	TRBD1	TGTGCCAGCAGCTTAGCGACAGGGGAGACGAACACTGAAGCTTTCTTT	CASSLATGETNTEAFF
TRBJ1-1	TRBV28	-	TGTGCCAGCAGCCCACTCATCGGGGACTTTAGGAACACTGAAGCTTTCTTT	CASSPLIGDFRNTEAFF
TRBJ2-3	TRBV2	-	TGTGCCAGCAGGGCTAAAAGCGGGTCAAGCACAGATACGCAGTATTTT	CASRAKSGSSTDTQYF
TRBJ2-1	TRBV2	-	TGTGCCAGCAGTGGGGACCAAGGGGGAGAGCAGTTCTTC	CASSGDQGGEQFF